Given below is one T cell receptor (beta chain) in context. No antigen is known for it. A much more abundant neighbour one base away suggests this may be a read error. The data were taken from a study of T cells in Graves' hyperthyroidism and ophthalmopathy. Notes on the study in general: The model predicted ophthalmopathy a median about 6.6 months before onset. Stable hyperthyroidism was told apart from ophthalmopathy by a model built on 13 V-J features.

CDR3 length: 15 residues. CDR1 is SGHRS, CDR2 YFSETQ, per germline. Researchers took RNA transcripts and amplified the TCR beta CDR3 regions from them. With the HTBI primer set, the TCR CDR3 went through a first round of RT-PCR. Via MiXCR, TCRdb re-called the multiplex PCR reads, giving one row per CDR3 protein. The table shows hundreds of thousands of distinct CDR3 sequences, with roughly 14% occurring only once. Based on clinical symptoms, serum thyroxine and TRAb, thyroid ultrasound and orbital computed tomography, diagnoses were reached. The chain employs TRBV5-1 and TRBJ2-3; no definite D call. The DNA end lines up better with TRBJ1-5; the J call may be wrong. The TCR comes from a woman aged 45-65 years with Graves' ophthalmopathy. Material for sequencing was blood. CDR3 nucleotide sequence: TGCGCCAGCAGCCACGACGGGAGGAGCACAGATACGCAGCATTTT. This codes for CASSHDGRSTDTQHF.